The 4 T cell receptor beta chains given below trace back to one sample, sequenced in a study of blood T cell repertoires in COVID-19 (dated by TCRdb to 2019 to 2021). Library preparation employed the immunoSEQ multiplex PCR assay. TCRdb obtained this table from immuneACCESS and retained in-frame rearrangements with V and J assigned. These tables miss some clones; where compared with another copy, unresolved V genes account for less than half of the shortfall, and the remainder is unexplained. This sample lists 110,000 or so clones; roughly four fifths were detected once. Together, the top ten hold more than 3.5% of the sample. The source material was peripheral blood. The receptor set was obtained from a woman aged 70-85 years with acute or convalescent COVID-19.

This chain links TRBV20-1 with TRBJ2-5, with TRBD1 identical over 8 bases. Germline values: CDR1 DFQATT, CDR2 SNEGSKA (reference sequence). Losses at the gene ends were 3 bases for V and 9 bases for J; bases not matched to a gene: 15. The CDR3 consists of 15 residues. CDR3 nucleotide sequence: TGCAGTGCTAGTATGTGGGGACAGGCGGTCGTGGCCCAGTACTTC. This encodes CSASMWGQAVVAQYF.

For the CDR3, the DNA is TGCAGTGCTAGTCGCGGCTCCTATAATTCACCCCTCCACTTT. This encodes CSASRGSYNSPLHF. The rearrangement joins TRBV20-1 to TRBJ1-6; D gene ambiguous. The germline gives CDR1 DFQATT, CDR2 SNEGSKA (reference sequence). CDR3 length equals 14 residues. V lost 3 bases, J lost 0 bases, and 6 bases lay in between.

The chain employs TRBV9 and TRBJ2-3; 13 bases fit TRBD2. The germline gives CDR1 SGDLS, CDR2 YYNGEE. The CDR3 is made up of 19 amino acids. V dropped 2 bases and J dropped 4; count of bases not matched to a gene: 13. The CDR3 is CASSVGVGTSGIRADTQYF. CDR3 sequence (DNA): TGTGCCAGCAGCGTGGGAGTGGGGACTAGCGGGATTCGAGCAGATACGCAGTATTTT.

This chain links TRBV6-2 or TRBV6-3 with TRBJ1-6; 7 positions match TRBD1. CDR1 and CDR2 (germline): MNHEY, SVGEGT. The CDR3 loop spans 17 amino acids. Germline trimming cut 6 bases from V and 4 bases from J; bases unmatched to any gene: 12. CDR3 nucleotide sequence: TGTGCCAGCAGCCGCCCGACAGGGTTCGGGTATAATTCACCCCTCCACTTT. It translates to CASSRPTGFGYNSPLHF.